This T cell receptor beta chain was recovered during a study of PD-L1 blockade in urothelial cancer. Study-wide background: T cell content in blood samples showed a median of 141,255.

With 8 bases removed from V and 6 bases from J, the gap between germline ends came to 22 bases. The length of the CDR3 is 15 residues. Per germline, CDR1 WNHNN and CDR2 SYGVQD (reference sequence). Stated time point: peripheral blood 6 weeks after treatment start. Profiled with immunoSEQ multiplex PCR; TCRdb holds only in-frame clones, not every one. The repertoire holds over 100,000 clones, with roughly 90% as singletons. The sample consisted of PBMCs, taken around atezolizumab (anti-PD-L1) treatment. The chain couples TRBV10-1 to TRBJ1-2; a possible D gene is TRBD1 (6 bases). The source is a man aged 55-75 years with urothelial cancer. The CDR3: CASSSGTGSLDGYTF. The CDR3 coding sequence is TGCGCCAGCTCATCGGGAACAGGGAGTTTGGATGGCTACACCTTC.